This T cell receptor beta chain was retrieved from a study of blood T cell repertoires in COVID-19. Data came from immunoSEQ multiplex PCR; TCRdb stores just in-frame clones and leaves some out. Among tens of thousands of clones listed, 80% to 90% were seen once. The length of the CDR3 is 14 residues. Germline CDR1 and CDR2: LGHDT and YNNKEL (reference sequence). Deletions cut 4 bases from V and 4 bases from J, with 11 bases between. The sequence was collected from a human donor in a cohort sampled during active COVID-19. The J gene is TRBJ2-1, the V gene TRBV3-1 (or the pseudogene TRBV3-2); no clear D. The sample was peripheral blood. DNA for the CDR3: TGTGCCAGCAGCCCGAACCCTAGGTACAATGAGCAGTTCTTC. Its protein is CASSPNPRYNEQFF.